The following is a T cell receptor beta chain sequence with its context. Its target is not known. Trimming stripped 7 bases from V and 6 bases from J, with 15 bases between. Germline V lookup: CDR1 SNHLY, CDR2 FYNNEI. This CDR3 spans 13 amino acids. The sample originates from a study of OX40 agonist ivuxolimab in advanced cancers. Exclusion of a patient followed from autoimmune disease history or systemic immunosuppression. At baseline, cycle 4 day 1, and cycle 7 day 1, blood was sampled. Overall study findings and caveats: What antigens the expanded peripheral T cells recognized was never established. On average, CD8+ T cells showed a greater number of expanded clones than CD4+.

Using immunoSEQ multiplex PCR, the repertoire was profiled, and TCRdb retains in-frame clones only, with some absent. This sample has roughly 28,000 clones, with less than 85% found just once. The material was CD4+ or CD8+ T cells sorted from blood, obtained in a trial of the OX40 agonist ivuxolimab. This chain joins TRBV2 and TRBJ1-1; no clear D. The TCR originated in an adult with an advanced solid tumor such as melanoma, head and neck, liver or kidney cancer. The chain's CDR3 is CASNWGGGPEAFF. The CDR3 bases are TGTGCCAGCAATTGGGGTGGAGGCCCTGAAGCTTTCTTT.